The clone carrying this TCR beta chain appeared a single time. Trimming took 4 bases from V and 0 from J, leaving 9 bases between them. Germline CDR1 SQVTM, CDR2 ANQGSEA. The CDR3 consists of 14 residues. The data stem from a study of blood T cell repertoires in COVID-19. Across the whole study: Collection of acute and convalescent COVID-19 samples took place in the United States, Italy and Spain.

In the original analysis: By means of reference gene primer amplification, nucleated cell counts were estimated. This table comes from immunoSEQ multiplex PCR, and its TCRdb copy is limited to in-frame clones, with some not included. That table supplies the V and J calls and clone size; D and trimming were determined from the DNA. The sample includes roughly 250,000 clones, over 80% of them seen just once. The chain is built from TRBV29-1 and TRBJ1-4, with D possibly being TRBD1 (6 bases). Sequenced: peripheral blood. This sequence originates from a woman in her thirties or forties with acute or convalescent COVID-19. The DNA for the CDR3 is TGCAGCGTTGGAACAGGGACAACTAATGAAAAACTGTTTTTT. Encoded protein: CSVGTGTTNEKLFF.